Presented here are 24 T cell receptor beta chains from one specimen sequenced in a study of regulatory T cells in long-lasting Graves disease. Time point: newly diagnosed GD, antithyroid drugs for less than 3 months. Preparation of the TCR library used RNA extracted from PBMCs. Building the TCR beta libraries relied on iRepertoire HTBI primers, and CDR3 regions underwent Arm-PCR. Via MiXCR, TCRdb re-called the multiplex PCR reads, giving one row per CDR3 protein. The sample has 600,000 to 650,000 distinct CDR3 sequences, 16% seen once. The same data also went into a second study, on T cells in Graves' hyperthyroidism and ophthalmopathy.

The sample here was peripheral blood mononuclear cells (PBMCs), taken at new diagnosis, from a patient treated with antithyroid drugs. The origin of the receptors is a woman in her thirties with Graves disease.

This chain joins TRBV3-1 and TRBJ1-1; no clear D. This CDR3 has 15 amino acids. Germline V lookup: CDR1 LGHDT, CDR2 YNNKEL (reference sequence). Deletions cut 0 bases from V and 2 bases from J, with 10 bases between. The CDR3 sequence: CASSQEGWGNTEAFF. DNA for the CDR3: TGTGCCAGCAGCCAAGAAGGGTGGGGAAACACTGAAGCTTTCTTT.

Many counts were recorded for this clonotype. The chain links TRBV12-3 or TRBV12-4 to TRBJ2-7; 7 bases are a match to TRBD1. The CDR3 sequence is 15 residues long. J gave up 3 bases and V 0 bases, and 5 bases lay outside the gene matches. The CDR3 protein is CASSLAAAGGYEQYF. CDR3 DNA sequence: TGTGCCAGCAGTTTAGCCGCGGCAGGGGGCTACGAGCAGTACTTC.

Turning to this clonotype: A much larger clone lies one base from this, so it may be a read error. The V call is TRBV11-2, the J call TRBJ2-5; 15 nucleotides line up with TRBD2. The germline V gene has CDR1 SGHAT and CDR2 FQNNGV. CDR3 length equals 16 residues. The CDR3 loop is CASSEGLAGGQEAQYF. CDR3 nucleotides: TGTGCCAGCAGCGAAGGACTAGCGGGAGGGCAAGAGGCCCAGTACTTC.

This chain links TRBV24-1 with TRBJ1-2; D possibly corresponds to TRBD1 (5 bases). Trimming took off 1 base at V and 2 bases at J, with 13 bases between the two ends. Germline V CDR1 and CDR2: KGHDR, SFDVKD. This CDR3 is 16 amino acids long. CDR3 nucleotide sequence: TGTGCCACCAGTGATTTTGGGGCCACAGGCAACTATGGCTACACCTTC. Protein: CATSDFGATGNYGYTF.

This clonotype was detected only a few times. The V gene is TRBV19, the J gene TRBJ2-6; a weak D match, TRBD2 (5 bases). V lost 1 base, J lost 3 bases, and 7 bases lay in between. This CDR3 spans 15 amino acids. Germline V gene sequence: CDR1 LNHDA, CDR2 SQIVND (reference sequence). As DNA, the CDR3 is TGTGCCAGTAGTATAGGAGGGATTGGGGCCAACGTCCTGACTTTC. It yields the protein CASSIGGIGANVLTF.

The sample holds a few counts of this clonotype. The rearrangement joins TRBV30 to TRBJ2-3, with 14 bases identical to TRBD2. Germline loops: CDR1 GTSNPN, CDR2 SVGIG (reference sequence). J lost 8 bases, V lost 1 base, and 8 bases had no gene match. CDR3 length: 16 amino acids. The CDR3 spells CAWSARTSGRPATQYF. The CDR3 nucleotides read TGTGCCTGGAGTGCCCGGACTAGCGGGAGGCCGGCTACGCAGTATTTT.

The V and J genes are TRBV4-1 and TRBJ2-3, with a weak D call TRBD2 (6 bases). The CDR3 is 18 amino acids. V was shortened by 2 bases and J by 3 bases, with 21 bases between the two germline ends. From germline, CDR1 is MGHRA and CDR2 YSYEKL. CDR3 nucleotides: TGCGCCAGCAGCCAACGCCCTAGCGCCTACCTCCATACAGATACGCAGTATTTT. This translates into CASSQRPSAYLHTDTQYF.

The chain is built from TRBV6-1 and TRBJ1-2; 11 nucleotides match TRBD1. CDR3 length: 15 residues. Trimming cost V 6 bases and J 3 bases; bases outside gene matches: 6. Germline values: CDR1 MNHNS, CDR2 SASEGT. The CDR3, as DNA: TGTGCCAGCAGAAGAACGGGACAGGGGGACTATGGCTACACCTTC. Translation: CASRRTGQGDYGYTF.

A word on this clonotype: A read error may be the cause here, since a much bigger clone is one base away. This chain joins TRBV6-1 and TRBJ2-1, with TRBD1 identical over 8 bases. This CDR3 region has 17 residues. Per germline, CDR1 MNHNS and CDR2 SASEGT. Here the CDR3 DNA reads TGTGCCAGCAGTGTCATTCGACAGGGGAGCTCCCACAATGAGCAGTTCTTC. It specifies CASSVIRQGSSHNEQFF.

Concerning this clonotype: A much larger clone sits a single nucleotide away, making a read error possible. This chain links TRBV27 with TRBJ1-6, with D possibly TRBD1 on 5 matching bases. Germline lookup yields CDR1 MNHEY and CDR2 SMNVEV (reference sequence). This CDR3 is built from 15 residues. V lost 6 bases and J 3 bases, leaving 12 bases between the germline ends. CDR3 sequence reads: CASSLGRNYNSPLHF. The DNA of the CDR3 is TGTGCCAGCAGCTTGGGACGGAACTATAATTCACCCCTCCACTTT.

This clonotype was seen many times. The V and J genes are TRBV27 and TRBJ1-1, with D unresolved. V lost 2 bases, J lost 10 bases, and 14 bases lay in between. The CDR3 contains 13 residues. Per germline, CDR1 MNHEY and CDR2 SMNVEV (reference sequence). CDR3 sequence: CASSLVVGDRAFF. The DNA of the CDR3 is TGTGCCAGCAGTTTAGTTGTTGGGGATCGAGCTTTCTTT.

J is TRBJ2-7 and V is TRBV29-1, with TRBD2 matching 14 bases. V gave up 5 bases and J gave up 4 bases; unmatched junction bases: 4. Looked up from germline, CDR1 is SQVTM and CDR2 is ANQGSEA. The CDR3 consists of 14 residues. The CDR3 bases are TGCAGCGTTAGACTAGCGGGAGGGATATACGAGCAGTACTTC. Translating it yields CSVRLAGGIYEQYF.

This clonotype was counted only a few times. The V call is TRBV4-2, the J call TRBJ2-1; 11 nucleotides line up with TRBD2. The V segment lost 0 bases and the J segment 4 bases; nucleotides outside the gene matches: 5. Germline loops: CDR1 LGHNA, CDR2 YNFKEQ. This CDR3 has 17 residues. DNA for the CDR3: TGTGCCAGCAGCCAAGATGGGACTAGCGGTTTATACAATGAGCAGTTCTTC. Its protein is CASSQDGTSGLYNEQFF.

The sample holds many counts of this clonotype. The chain has TRBV28 and TRBJ2-6; D not certain. Trimming pared 4 bases from V and 0 bases from J, leaving 13 bases between. The CDR3 is 17 amino acids. Germline CDR1 and CDR2: MDHEN and SYDVKM. CDR3 residues: CASSSPSAISGANVLTF. The CDR3 nucleotides read TGTGCCAGCAGTTCCCCTTCGGCTATCTCTGGGGCCAACGTCCTGACTTTC.

This clonotype was seen at least ten times. The genes are TRBV6-6 and TRBJ2-5; D remains unclear. The CDR3 has 15 residues. Deletions cut 0 bases from V and 0 bases from J, with 8 bases between. Germline V CDR1 and CDR2: MNHNY, SVGAGI (reference sequence). CDR3 in DNA: TGTGCCAGCAGTTACTCGATGGTTAACCAAGAGACCCAGTACTTC. Amino acid sequence: CASSYSMVNQETQYF.

This clonotype appeared many times. The rearrangement links TRBV28 to TRBJ2-1; 12 bases fit TRBD2. The CDR3 loop spans 19 amino acids. J lost 0 bases, V lost 6 bases, and 12 bases had no gene match. CDR1 MDHEN and CDR2 SYDVKM come from the germline V gene. The CDR3 loop is CASSLRASGRGSSYNEQFF. CDR3 in DNA: TGTGCCAGCAGCCTCCGGGCTAGCGGGAGGGGGAGCTCCTACAATGAGCAGTTCTTC.

The V and J genes are TRBV7-2 and TRBJ2-2, with 14 bases matching TRBD2. Germline CDR1 SGHTA, CDR2 FQGNSA. After removal of 7 bases from V and 5 bases from J, the junction contained 15 bases not matched to a gene. CDR3 length: 19 residues. CDR3 in DNA: TGTGCCAGCACCGATTCGGGACTAGCGGGAGAAAGGGGAACCGGGGAGCTGTTTTTT. It encodes CASTDSGLAGERGTGELFF.

This clonotype was seen ten or more times. The chain has TRBV19 and TRBJ1-5, with D uncertain. This CDR3 is built from 13 residues. Per germline, CDR1 LNHDA and CDR2 SQIVND (reference sequence). V lost 3 bases, J lost 6 bases, and 9 bases lay in between. DNA of the CDR3: TGTGCCAGTAGTATGGAACGTGGTCAGCCCCAGCATTTT. This codes for CASSMERGQPQHF.

The chain joins TRBV20-1 to TRBJ2-1, with D uncertain. Germline V lookup: CDR1 DFQATT, CDR2 SNEGSKA (reference sequence). Between the trimmed V and J ends, which lost 3 bases and 10 bases, there was a span of 7 bases. The CDR3 runs to 10 residues. CDR3 region: CSARQDEQFF. The CDR3 DNA sequence: TGCAGTGCTAGGCAGGACGAGCAGTTCTTC.

This clonotype showed up many times. The chain links TRBV18 to TRBJ1-4; D is uncertain. V shed 3 bases and J shed 8 bases, with 10 bases lying between them. The CDR3 runs to 13 residues. The germline gives CDR1 KGHSH, CDR2 LQKENI. The CDR3 DNA follows: TGTGCCAGCTCACCCAATACCGCCGAAAAACTGTTTTTT. Translated, it gives CASSPNTAEKLFF.

This clonotype was counted between two and nine times. The rearrangement joins TRBV4-1 to TRBJ2-7, with D possibly matching TRBD2 (5 bases). Between the trimmed V and J ends, which lost 1 base and 2 bases, there was a span of 9 bases. The length of the CDR3 is 14 residues. In germline, CDR1 is MGHRA, CDR2 YSYEKL. CDR3 sequence (DNA): TGCGCCAGCAGCCAAGCGGGGAAGGCCTACGAGCAGTACTTC. Translated, it gives CASSQAGKAYEQYF.

This clonotype has at least ten counts. The chain recombines TRBV28 with TRBJ1-5, with 9 bases matching TRBD1. Germline trimming cut 8 bases from V and 6 bases from J; bases unmatched to any gene: 11. This CDR3 contains 15 residues. The germline CDR1 and CDR2 sequences are MDHEN and SYDVKM. In DNA, the CDR3 is TGTGCCAGCCAAAGGAATACAGGGGGCGGTCAGCCCCAGCATTTT. Translation: CASQRNTGGGQPQHF.

This clonotype was counted at least ten times. J is TRBJ1-4 and V is TRBV28; a weak D match, TRBD1 (5 bases). Looked up from germline, CDR1 is MDHEN and CDR2 is SYDVKM. The length of the CDR3 is 16 residues. With 8 bases removed from V and 8 bases from J, the gap between germline ends came to 24 bases. CDR3 protein: CASHPLRDVKWEKLFF. The CDR3 DNA reads as TGTGCCAGCCACCCGCTCCGGGACGTTAAATGGGAAAAACTGTTTTTT.

In its sample, this clonotype was seen a few times. The V and J genes are TRBV18 and TRBJ1-3, with D possibly matching TRBD1 (6 bases). Germline lookup yields CDR1 KGHSH and CDR2 LQKENI. The V end lost 0 bases, the J end lost 0 bases, and 12 bases lay between the germline ends. This CDR3 has 17 residues. In DNA form, the CDR3 reads TGTGCCAGCTCACCACCATTGACAGGCCTCTCTGGAAACACCATATATTTT. This gives the protein CASSPPLTGLSGNTIYF.